The clone carrying this T cell receptor beta chain was counted many times. CDR3 length: 12 residues. V lost 4 bases and J lost 0, with 3 bases in between. From germline, CDR1 is SNHLY and CDR2 FYNNEI. These data are taken from a study of early T cells in non-severe SARS-CoV-2 infection. In the library, individual cDNA molecules carried attached unique molecular identifiers. TCRdb fed the 5' RACE reads into MiXCR, producing one record per CDR3 protein. The sample includes about 33,000 distinct CDR3 sequences, 3% to 4% of them seen just once. Input material: whole blood. The clonotype originates from an adult who was a healthcare worker with PCR-confirmed SARS-CoV-2 infection or an uninfected control (not recorded which). The V gene is TRBV2, the J gene TRBJ1-1; D not resolved. This CDR3 reads CASSAVNTEAFF. CDR3 bases: TGTGCCAGCAGTGCAGTGAACACTGAAGCTTTCTTT.